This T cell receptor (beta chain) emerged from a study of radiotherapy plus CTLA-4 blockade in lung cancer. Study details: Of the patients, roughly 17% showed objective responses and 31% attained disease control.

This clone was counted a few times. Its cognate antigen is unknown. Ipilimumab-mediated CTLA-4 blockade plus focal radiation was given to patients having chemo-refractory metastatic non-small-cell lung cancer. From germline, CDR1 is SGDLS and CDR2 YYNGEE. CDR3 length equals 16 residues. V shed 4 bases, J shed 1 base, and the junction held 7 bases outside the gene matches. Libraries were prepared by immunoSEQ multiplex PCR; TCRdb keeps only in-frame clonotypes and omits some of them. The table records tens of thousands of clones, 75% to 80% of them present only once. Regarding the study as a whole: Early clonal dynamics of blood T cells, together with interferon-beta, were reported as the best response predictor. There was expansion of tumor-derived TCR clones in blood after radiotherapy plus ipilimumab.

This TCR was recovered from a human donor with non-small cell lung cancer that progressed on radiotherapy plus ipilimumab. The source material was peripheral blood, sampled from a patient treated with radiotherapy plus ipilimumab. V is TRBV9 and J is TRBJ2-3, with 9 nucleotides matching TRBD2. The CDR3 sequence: CASSLSGGSGTDTQYF. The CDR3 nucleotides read TGTGCCAGCAGCCTCAGCGGGGGGTCCGGCACAGATACGCAGTATTTT.